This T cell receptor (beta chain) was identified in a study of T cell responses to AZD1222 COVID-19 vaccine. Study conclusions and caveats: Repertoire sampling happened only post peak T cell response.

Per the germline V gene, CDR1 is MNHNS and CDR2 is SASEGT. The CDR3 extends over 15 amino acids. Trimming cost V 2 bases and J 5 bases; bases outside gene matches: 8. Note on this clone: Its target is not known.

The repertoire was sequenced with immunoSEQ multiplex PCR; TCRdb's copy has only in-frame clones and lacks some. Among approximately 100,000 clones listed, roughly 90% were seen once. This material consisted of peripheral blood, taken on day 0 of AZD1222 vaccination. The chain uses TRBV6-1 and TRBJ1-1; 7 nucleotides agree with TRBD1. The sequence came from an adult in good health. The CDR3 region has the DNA TGTGCCAGCAGTGAAAGGACCCAGGGGGGGACTGAAGCTTTCTTT. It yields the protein CASSERTQGGTEAFF.